The 28 T cell receptor beta chains below come from one sample, sequenced in a study of blood T cell repertoires in COVID-19. Sequencing was performed with immunoSEQ multiplex PCR; in TCRdb, only in-frame clones are kept and a portion is missing. Of approximately 180,000 clones in the sample, about four fifths were seen once. The sequenced sample consisted of peripheral blood. The receptors here all came from a woman older than 75 with COVID-19, enrolled during active disease.

The chain is built from TRBV6-5 and TRBJ1-2, with a tentative D call TRBD1 (6 bases). The V gene lost 5 bases and the J gene lost 4 bases, with 11 bases spanning the gap. This CDR3 has 13 residues. CDR1 is MNHEY and CDR2 is SVGAGI in the germline V gene. CDR3 DNA sequence: TGTGCCAGCAGTCCACAGGGAATCTATGGCTACACCTTC. This gives the protein CASSPQGIYGYTF.

The J gene is TRBJ1-5, the V gene TRBV19; 8 nucleotides align to TRBD1. The CDR3 sequence is 17 residues long. The trim removed 3 bases at V and 2 bases at J, leaving 9 bases unmatched. Germline V gives CDR1 LNHDA, CDR2 SQIVND (reference sequence). As DNA, the CDR3 is TGTGCCAGTAGTATCTGGACAGGGCGTGAGGGCAATCAGCCCCAGCATTTT. Protein product: CASSIWTGREGNQPQHF.

The chain carries TRBV6-2 or TRBV6-3 and TRBJ2-5, with 7 bases identical to TRBD2. The germline V gene has CDR1 MNHEY and CDR2 SVGEGT. Trimming cost V 2 bases and J 1 base; bases outside gene matches: 7. The CDR3 contains 16 residues. The CDR3 sequence: CASSYLASGLQETQYF. The CDR3 DNA reads TGTGCCAGCAGTTACCTGGCTAGCGGCCTCCAAGAGACCCAGTACTTC.

CDR3 nucleotide sequence: TGTGCCAGCACCCCCCTGGCTGGGAGTGGTTCACCCCTCCACTTT. It translates to CASTPLAGSGSPLHF. The chain employs TRBV2 and TRBJ1-6; D remains unclear. The ends were cut back, 7 bases at V and 9 bases at J, with 19 bases in the middle. Germline CDR1 is SNHLY and CDR2 is FYNNEI. CDR3 length: 15 amino acids.

V is TRBV14 and J is TRBJ1-1; 8 bases agree with TRBD1. J gave up 5 bases and V 4 bases, and 6 bases lay outside the gene matches. Germline V gene sequence: CDR1 SGHDN, CDR2 FVKESK. The CDR3 is 14 residues long. CDR3 sequence (DNA): TGTGCCAGCAGCCCAAACTACAGGGGGACTGAAGCTTTCTTT. Translation: CASSPNYRGTEAFF.

The CDR3: CASRTTGNSNQPQHF. The CDR3 DNA follows: TGTGCCAGTAGAACAACAGGGAATAGCAATCAGCCCCAGCATTTT. This chain links TRBV19 with TRBJ1-5; a weak D match, TRBD1 (6 bases). Between the trimmed V and J ends, which lost 6 bases and 0 bases, there was a span of 12 bases. The CDR3 contains 15 residues. Germline CDR1 reads LNHDA; CDR2 reads SQIVND (reference sequence).

The chain uses TRBV3-1 (or the pseudogene TRBV3-2) and TRBJ1-4, with 9 bases fitting TRBD1. In germline, CDR1 is LGHDT, CDR2 YNNKEL (reference sequence). With 3 bases clipped from V and 1 base from J, the junction kept 9 bases outside the gene matches. The CDR3 is 18 residues long. The CDR3 protein is CASSQYLTGGGTNEKLFF. The CDR3 DNA is TGTGCCAGCAGCCAGTATTTGACAGGGGGAGGAACTAATGAAAAACTGTTTTTT.

In DNA, the CDR3 is TGCGCCAGCAGCTTGGACGGGACTAGGAAAGACATTCAGTACTTC. The encoded protein is CASSLDGTRKDIQYF. The chain links TRBV5-1 to TRBJ2-4, with 8 nucleotides matching TRBD2. The CDR3 covers 15 residues. V lost 0 bases, J lost 8 bases, and 7 bases stayed unmatched. Germline assignment: CDR1 SGHRS and CDR2 YFSETQ.

The chain combines TRBV19 with TRBJ1-2; 7 bases fit TRBD1. Trimming at V came to 3 bases and at J to 7 bases, leaving 14 bases not matched to a gene. The CDR3 has 16 residues. The germline V gene has CDR1 LNHDA and CDR2 SQIVND (reference sequence). The CDR3 spells CASSILGGQRFVGYTF. DNA for the CDR3: TGTGCCAGTAGTATTCTGGGGGGACAGAGATTTGTTGGCTACACCTTC.

The rearrangement joins TRBV5-1 to TRBJ2-1; D is uncertain. V dropped 5 bases and J dropped 8 bases, with 14 bases sitting between them. Germline V lookup: CDR1 SGHRS, CDR2 YFSETQ. This CDR3 has 13 residues. The CDR3 here is CASRTDPGYEQFF. The CDR3 bases are TGCGCCAGCAGGACCGATCCAGGATATGAGCAGTTCTTC.

The rearrangement uses TRBV27 and TRBJ1-2, with D perhaps matching TRBD1 (6 bases). The CDR3 totals 16 residues. V lost 3 bases to trimming and J lost 5 bases, with 19 bases between them. Germline-derived CDR1 and CDR2 are MNHEY and SMNVEV (reference sequence). The CDR3 nucleotides are TGTGCCAGCAGTTTTAGGACAGCCGATATGTGGTATGGCTACACCTTC. This sequence encodes CASSFRTADMWYGYTF.

The V gene is TRBV28, the J gene TRBJ1-5, with TRBD1 matching over 8 bases. CDR1 and CDR2 (germline): MDHEN, SYDVKM. The length of the CDR3 is 15 residues. V lost 5 bases and J lost 7; bases outside the gene matches: 10. Written as DNA, the CDR3 is TGTGCCAGCAGTGCCCCGGGCAGGGGGCTGCAGCCCCAGCATTTT. Translating gives CASSAPGRGLQPQHF.

The chain is built from TRBV15 and TRBJ2-1; 10 nucleotides align to TRBD2. Germline CDR1 and CDR2: LNHNV and YYDKDF (reference sequence). Trimming removed 0 bases from V and 4 bases from J; junction bases left unmatched: 12. CDR3 length: 19 residues. The CDR3 coding sequence is TGTGCCACCAGCAGAGAGACCCGGAGGACTAGCGGTAATTACAATGAGCAGTTCTTC. Its translation is CATSRETRRTSGNYNEQFF.

CDR3 loop: CSVATNDGNQPQHF. CDR3 coding DNA: TGCAGCGTTGCGACAAACGATGGCAATCAGCCCCAGCATTTT. The chain employs TRBV29-1 and TRBJ1-5; D is unclear. Trimming pared 4 bases from V and 2 bases from J, leaving 12 bases between. The germline V gene has CDR1 SQVTM and CDR2 ANQGSEA. The CDR3 contains 14 residues.

V usage is TRBV3-1 (or the pseudogene TRBV3-2) and J usage is TRBJ2-3; 7 positions match TRBD1. The CDR3 is 15 amino acids. The V gene's germline CDR1 is LGHDT and CDR2 YNNKEL (reference sequence). The V and J ends lost 4 bases and 1 base, in that order; junction bases with no gene match: 5. The CDR3 nucleotides are TGTGCCAGCAGCCGTCGACAGGGAGGCACAGATACGCAGTATTTT. This encodes CASSRRQGGTDTQYF.

The CDR3 sequence is CASSEGDSSTDTQYF. The CDR3 DNA reads as TGTGCCAGCAGTGAAGGGGACAGTAGCACAGATACGCAGTATTTT. This chain links TRBV6-4 with TRBJ2-3; TRBD1 aligns across 7 bases. CDR1 is MRHNA and CDR2 is SNTAGT in the germline V gene. CDR3 size: 15 residues. Unmatched junction bases numbered 3, after V lost 3 bases and J lost 0 bases.

This clone was observed a few times. V and J are TRBV30 and TRBJ1-1, with a tentative D call TRBD1 (5 bases). CDR1 is GTSNPN and CDR2 is SVGIG in the germline V gene (reference sequence). Trimming cost V 4 bases and J 7 bases, with 19 bases left between them. The CDR3 length is 14 residues. In DNA form, the CDR3 reads TGTGCCTGGATCCGCTTCTCCCAGGGCGGTGAAGCTTTCTTT. Protein product: CAWIRFSQGGEAFF.

This sequence joins TRBV7-8 and TRBJ2-7; tentatively, D is TRBD1 (5 bases). The length of the CDR3 is 14 residues. The germline V gene has CDR1 SGHVS and CDR2 FQNEAQ. V lost 3 bases, J lost 0 bases, and 9 bases lay in between. As DNA, the CDR3 is TGTGCCAGCAGCTTTGTAGGGGCCTCCTACGAGCAGTACTTC. It codes for CASSFVGASYEQYF.

The chain recombines TRBV5-4 with TRBJ2-2; a weak D match, TRBD2 (6 bases). The CDR3 consists of 16 residues. Per the germline V gene, CDR1 is SGHNT and CDR2 is YYREEE (reference sequence). V lost 3 bases, J lost 4 bases, and 16 bases lay in between. CDR3 sequence reads: CASSSAGTDFTGELFF. The CDR3 DNA reads as TGTGCCAGCAGCTCGGCAGGGACTGATTTCACCGGGGAGCTGTTTTTT.

The V gene is TRBV30, the J gene TRBJ2-7; 9 nucleotides align to TRBD1. There are 11 residues in the CDR3. Trimming took 6 bases from V and 7 from J; bases not matched to a gene: 4. Germline-derived CDR1 and CDR2 are GTSNPN and SVGIG (reference sequence). This chain's CDR3 is CACTGTGEQYF. As DNA, the CDR3 is TGTGCCTGCACCGGGACAGGGGAGCAGTACTTC.

This clone was picked up many times. The chain uses TRBV5-1 and TRBJ2-7; weak D call: TRBD1 (6 bases). The CDR3 extends over 14 amino acids. Trimming pared 4 bases from V and 4 bases from J, leaving 15 bases between. The germline CDR1 and CDR2 sequences are SGHRS and YFSETQ. Here the CDR3 reads CASSRDTGLYEQYF. The CDR3, as DNA: TGCGCCAGCAGCCGGGACACCGGACTTTACGAGCAGTACTTC.

The V call is TRBV18, the J call TRBJ1-1; 8 nucleotides align to TRBD1. The ends lost 6 bases at V and 8 bases at J; junction bases unmatched: 14. Germline V gene sequence: CDR1 KGHSH, CDR2 LQKENI. The CDR3 contains 15 residues. CDR3 sequence: CASSPGQGDRGEAFF. CDR3 DNA: TGTGCCAGCTCCCCCGGACAGGGAGACCGAGGGGAAGCTTTCTTT.

V is TRBV2 and J is TRBJ2-7; 7 nucleotides line up with TRBD2. V trimming: 5 bases; J trimming: 1 base; junction bases outside the gene matches: 20. The V gene's germline CDR1 is SNHLY and CDR2 FYNNEI. This CDR3 is 19 amino acids long. The CDR3 spells CASSNRDTWGGLWSYEQYF. DNA of the CDR3: TGTGCCAGCAGTAACCGCGACACATGGGGGGGACTATGGTCCTACGAGCAGTACTTC.

The chain joins TRBV18 to TRBJ1-1, with D perhaps matching TRBD1 (5 bases). The ends were cut back, 2 bases at V and 4 bases at J, with 11 bases in the middle. The CDR3 loop spans 14 amino acids. Germline V gene lookup returns CDR1 KGHSH and CDR2 LQKENI. CDR3 nucleotides: TGTGCCAGCTCACCAGGTAGGGGATTCACTGAAGCTTTCTTT. Protein sequence: CASSPGRGFTEAFF.

The chain employs TRBV4-1 and TRBJ2-7; 9 bases line up with TRBD1. The germline V gene has CDR1 MGHRA and CDR2 YSYEKL. The CDR3 has 14 residues. V shed 3 bases, J shed 4 bases, and the junction held 4 bases outside the gene matches. CDR3 DNA: TGCGCCAGCAGCCATGCCGGGACAGGGTACGAGCAGTACTTC. Translating it yields CASSHAGTGYEQYF.

Only a few counts were recorded for this clone. This chain links TRBV7-6 with TRBJ1-2; D remains unclear. In germline, CDR1 is SGHVS, CDR2 FNYEAQ. CDR3 length: 14 residues. Trimming left V 5 bases short and J 4 bases short, with 14 bases between. The CDR3 DNA reads as TGTGCCAGCAGCCCCGCCGGGGAATTCTATGGCTACACCTTC. Protein: CASSPAGEFYGYTF.

The gene calls are TRBV5-4 and TRBJ2-2, with 9 bases that match TRBD2. J lost 6 bases, V lost 1 base, and 10 bases had no gene match. Germline V gene lookup returns CDR1 SGHNT and CDR2 YYREEE (reference sequence). This CDR3 contains 17 residues. Written as DNA, the CDR3 is TGTGCCAGCAGCTTGTACGCGGGGGGGTACGGCGCCGGGGAGCTGTTTTTT. It codes for CASSLYAGGYGAGELFF.

The genes are TRBV27 and TRBJ1-5, with D tentatively TRBD1 (6 bases). CDR1 MNHEY and CDR2 SMNVEV come from the germline V gene (reference sequence). The CDR3 loop spans 17 amino acids. V lost 6 bases to trimming and J lost 0 bases, with 18 bases between them. The CDR3 loop is CASRSGSGVYSNQPQHF. CDR3 coding DNA: TGTGCCAGCAGGTCCGGTTCAGGGGTCTATAGCAATCAGCCCCAGCATTTT.